The T cell receptor beta chain described here comes from a study of Graves' ophthalmopathy and Graves' hyperthyroidism. Study observations and caveats: Appearing in blood as well were most expanded thyroid clonotypes above 0.001 frequency.

This clonotype was observed many times. Its specificity is unknown. Hyperthyroidism was considered stable when no ophthalmopathy appeared within 18 months of follow-up. Diagnosis relied on clinical symptoms, serum thyroxine, TRAb, thyroid ultrasound and orbital computed tomography. Germline values: CDR1 DFQATT, CDR2 SNEGSKA (reference sequence). The CDR3 contains 12 residues. The junction had 3 bases not matched to a gene; V was cut back by 6 bases and J by 4 bases. RNA transcripts were the source from which TCR beta CDR3 regions were amplified. Second-round multiplex PCR came after a first-round RT-PCR that employed HTBI primers. One entry per CDR3 protein, called by TCRdb with MiXCR from the multiplex PCR reads. The repertoire holds about 370,000 distinct CDR3 sequences, approximately 18% seen once, with 2.4% in the top ten.

Material for sequencing was peripheral blood. The source is an adult woman with stable Graves' hyperthyroidism. This chain links TRBV20-1 with TRBJ1-5, with 7 bases fitting TRBD1. Here the CDR3 reads CSAQTGNQPQHF. Written as DNA, the CDR3 is TGCAGTGCGCAGACAGGGAATCAGCCCCAGCATTTT.